This TCR beta chain was sequenced for a study of T cells after yellow fever vaccination. Study overall: Preparing low-cell-number fractions relied on SMART-Seq v4 Ultra Low Input.

This clonotype has a handful of counts. What it recognizes is unknown. Template switching with 5'RACE generated the TCR cDNA and added a universal primer site and UMIs. TCRdb analysed the 5' RACE reads with MiXCR anew, one entry per CDR3 protein. In the table there are approximately 240,000 distinct CDR3 sequences, about 3.5% of which are singletons. Whole-study results and caveats: FACS-sorted repertoires could contain abundant clonotypes contaminating from the bulk population. It was a small share of clonotypes that appeared in both CD4 and CD8 compartments.

CDR3 length: 15 residues. CDR1 and CDR2 from the germline V gene are SSHAT and FNYEAQ (reference sequence). V shed 5 bases, J shed 5 bases, and the junction held 5 bases outside the gene matches. This specimen was PBMCs, taken 15 days after the yellow fever booster vaccination. The receptor's source is a man in his late teens or twenties who received the YFV17D yellow fever vaccine. The chain has TRBV7-7 and TRBJ2-6; 8 bases align to TRBD2. Here the CDR3 reads CASSPGGARANVLTF. As DNA, the CDR3 is TGTGCCAGCAGCCCGGGGGGGGCGAGGGCCAACGTCCTGACTTTC.